Given below is one TCR beta chain in context. Trimming removed 4 bases from V and 6 bases from J; junction bases left unmatched: 13. In germline, CDR1 is SGHVS, CDR2 FQNEAQ. This CDR3 comprises 16 residues. This entry comes from a study of blood T cell repertoires in COVID-19. Clones were read by immunoSEQ multiplex PCR, and TCRdb kept only the in-frame ones, dropping some. The sample holds a few hundred thousand clones; around 84% are singletons and the top ten take around 1.5%. This chain uses TRBV7-8 with TRBJ1-1, with 8 bases matching TRBD1. This receptor was taken from a woman aged 40 to 55 who had recovered from COVID-19. The source material was peripheral blood. In nucleotides, the CDR3 is TGTGCCAGCAGCTCTATAGGGACAGGCAGAAGCGCTGAAGCTTTCTTT. Its translation: CASSSIGTGRSAEAFF.